This T cell receptor (beta chain) was found in a study of regulatory T cells in long-lasting Graves disease. Study-level background: Antithyroid drugs had been taken under 3 months by newly diagnosed Graves' patients. General study findings and limits: Favoring TRBV28, TRBJ1-2 and TRBJ2-5 was a feature seen in persistent disease.

The CDR3 runs to 16 residues. Trimming removed 7 bases from V and 0 bases from J, with 20 bases in between. Germline CDR1 reads SGHRS; CDR2 reads YFSETQ. Regarding time point: newly diagnosed GD, antithyroid drugs for less than 3 months. Extracted PBMC RNA gave rise to the TCR library. Into tubes containing EDTA, 7.5 to 9.5 milliliters of peripheral blood were drawn. This clonotype showed up many times. No antigen is known for it. Through Arm-PCR of CDR3 regions and iRepertoire HTBI primers, TCR beta libraries were built. TCRdb independently ran MiXCR on the multiplex PCR reads; one entry per CDR3 protein. Among some 250,000 distinct CDR3 sequences listed, about 17% were seen once. This same sample was also taken into another study, of T cells in Graves' hyperthyroidism and ophthalmopathy. That paper notes: HTBI primers were employed in a first-round RT-PCR of the TCR CDR3.

This receptor was obtained from a woman aged 25 to 45 with Graves disease. This chain joins TRBV5-1 and TRBJ2-7; D may be TRBD2 (6 bases). This material consisted of peripheral blood mononuclear cells (PBMCs), taken at new diagnosis, from a patient treated with antithyroid drugs. CDR3 in DNA: TGCGCCAGCCGCGCTGGTATCTCCGGGAGCTCCTACGAGCAGTACTTC. It yields the protein CASRAGISGSSYEQYF.